A selection of T cell receptor beta chains follows, all from one sample in a study of breast tumors, draining lymph nodes, adjacent tissues. TCRdb re-called the multiplex PCR reads with MiXCR, one entry per CDR3 protein. The table shows 200,000 to 300,000 distinct CDR3 sequences, with 30% occurring only once. Material for sequencing was axillary lymph node tissue. These receptors came from a female donor with breast cancer. Some clones in this sample may be carry-over from other donors' samples. CDR3s include the opening cysteine and the closing phenylalanine or tryptophan. A D gene is named only where the DNA matches it firmly. Expanded clones get a size class; other rows say once, few or many, or leave the size out.

clone size	V gene	D gene	J gene	CDR3 DNA	CDR3 protein
-	TRBV7-8	-	TRBJ1-6	TGTGCCAGCAGTCCGGGGGCGAGTAATTCACCCCTCCACTTT	CASSPGASNSPLHF
-	TRBV29-1	TRBD1	TRBJ1-6	TGCAGCGTCGGGACAGGGGGCCAGTCACCCCTCCACTTT	CSVGTGGQSPLHF
many	TRBV7-6	-	TRBJ2-5	TGTGCCAGCAGCTTACTATTGTCCGGGGGCGGGGAGACCCAGTACTTC	CASSLLLSGGGETQYF
-	TRBV12-3/TRBV12-4	-	TRBJ1-5	TGTGCCAGCAGTTTTACTCGGCAGGAACTCTTCAGCAATCAGCCCCAGCATTTT	CASSFTRQELFSNQPQHF
-	TRBV25-1	-	TRBJ2-7	TGTGCCAGCAAGCCCCGAGGGGCGGCATCCTACGAGCAGTACTTC	CASKPRGAASYEQYF
many	TRBV7-2	-	TRBJ2-2	TGTGCCAGCTCTCAGGGCGTTGGGACCGGGGAGCTGTTTTTT	CASSQGVGTGELFF
many	TRBV12-3/TRBV12-4	TRBD1	TRBJ1-2	TGTGCCAGCAGTTATGGGACAGGGTGGGTCTATGGCTACACCTTC	CASSYGTGWVYGYTF
few	TRBV18	-	TRBJ2-2	TGTGCCAGCTCTCCACTCCCAGGCACCGGGGAGCTGTTTTTT	CASSPLPGTGELFF
-	TRBV7-2	TRBD2	TRBJ2-7	TGTGCCAGCAGCCAAGTCACTAGCGGGACCTACGAGCAGTACTTC	CASSQVTSGTYEQYF
-	TRBV30	-	TRBJ2-6	TGTGCCTGGGGATTGATCAGCTCTGGGGCCAACGTCCTGACTTTC	CAWGLISSGANVLTF
many	TRBV14	TRBD2	TRBJ2-7	TGTGCCAGCAGCCGTGGGGAGGGCCTCTACTACGAGCAGTACTTC	CASSRGEGLYYEQYF
many	TRBV5-1	TRBD2	TRBJ2-1	TGCGCCAGCAGCTTGGTGGGGACTAGCGGGAGAAGGGGCTCCTACAATGAGCAGTTCTTC	CASSLVGTSGRRGSYNEQFF
many	TRBV2	TRBD2	TRBJ2-3	TGTGCCAGCAGTGGTAGCGGGAGTGAGGGGGGAGATACGCAGTATTTT	CASSGSGSEGGDTQYF
-	TRBV5-1	-	TRBJ1-1	TGCGCCAGCAGCTTGGATTGGGTCGACACCGAAGCTTTCTTT	CASSLDWVDTEAFF
many	TRBV20-1	TRBD2	TRBJ2-7	TGCAGTGCACCGCGGGCCGGGACTAGCCCCTACGAGCAGTACTTC	CSAPRAGTSPYEQYF
many	TRBV5-1	TRBD2	TRBJ2-1	TGCGCCAGCAGAGGGGCTAGCGGGAGCACCTACAATGAGCAGTTCTTC	CASRGASGSTYNEQFF
many	TRBV6-5	-	TRBJ2-3	TGTGCCAGCAGTTACGGAGGCGGTCTAATATTT	CASSYGGGLIF
many	TRBV29-1	TRBD1	TRBJ2-2	TGCAGCGTTGAGGTTTTGAAGGGGGCGAAAAACACCGGGGAGCTGTTTTTT	CSVEVLKGAKNTGELFF
many	TRBV10-1	TRBD2	TRBJ2-3	TGCGCCAGCAGTGATCCAGCGGGAGGTGCAGATACGCAGTATTTT	CASSDPAGGADTQYF
-	TRBV28	-	TRBJ2-7	TGTGCCAGCAGTTTATCGGGGGGCGGGAAATACGAGCAGTACTTC	CASSLSGGGKYEQYF
many	TRBV12-3/TRBV12-4	-	TRBJ2-3	TGTGCCAGCAGCCAAGGGACCGCAAGACGTTATACGCAGTATTTT	CASSQGTARRYTQYF
many	TRBV13	TRBD2	TRBJ2-7	TGTGCCAGCAGACCCGCTACTATAGCGGGAGGGCCCTCCTACGAGCAGTACTTC	CASRPATIAGGPSYEQYF
many	TRBV24-1	TRBD2	TRBJ2-3	TGTGCCACCAGTGACCCCTCTACTAGCGGTACAGATACGCAGTATTTT	CATSDPSTSGTDTQYF
few	TRBV5-4	-	TRBJ2-7	TGTGCCAGCAGCCTTGAGGTGGGTCAGTCCTACGAGCAGTACTTC	CASSLEVGQSYEQYF
-	TRBV7-9	-	TRBJ2-3	TGTGCCAGCAGCTCACCAGGGGCGCAGTATTTT	CASSSPGAQYF
many	TRBV10-3	-	TRBJ2-5	TGTGCCATCAGCGCCGGTCAGACGTACCAAGAGACCCAGTACTTC	CAISAGQTYQETQYF
-	TRBV28	TRBD2	TRBJ2-5	TGTGCCAGTGGACTAGCGGGAGGGACGGAGACCCAGTACTTC	CASGLAGGTETQYF
many	TRBV5-6	-	TRBJ2-3	TGTGCCAGCAGCTTGGCGAGGACAGATACGCAGTATTTT	CASSLARTDTQYF
few	TRBV20-1	TRBD2	TRBJ2-7	TGCAGTGCTAGAGGTGCGAGGGGCGCGGGACAGGGAGGACTAGCGGGAGCGCGCGAGCAGTACTTC	CSARGARGAGQGGLAGAREQYF
few	TRBV13	-	TRBJ2-7	TGTGCCAGCAGCTTACGTCCCCGCTCCTACGAGCAGTACTTC	CASSLRPRSYEQYF
many	TRBV2	-	TRBJ2-5	TGTGCCAGCAGAGTCAAGAGAACCCAGTACTTC	CASRVKRTQYF
many	TRBV20-1	TRBD1	TRBJ1-5	TGCAGTGCTAGACGAGGGACAGGGTCAAGGCAGCCCCAGCATTTT	CSARRGTGSRQPQHF
-	TRBV6-2/TRBV6-3	-	TRBJ2-3	TGTGCCAGCAGAGGATCTAGAGTCACAGATACGCAGTATTTT	CASRGSRVTDTQYF
-	TRBV9	-	TRBJ1-1	TGTGCCAGCAGCGGAGGGGTCATGGACACTGAAGCTTTCTTT	CASSGGVMDTEAFF
many	TRBV4-2	TRBD2	TRBJ2-7	TGTGCCAGCAGCCAGGATCCCCCGGGACTAGTAATTTCCTACGAGCAGTACTTC	CASSQDPPGLVISYEQYF
many	TRBV7-9	TRBD2	TRBJ2-1	TGTGCCAGCAGCCAACGGGACTACGCCTACAATGAGCAGTTCTTC	CASSQRDYAYNEQFF
few	TRBV28	TRBD1	TRBJ2-7	TGTGCCAGCAGATGGGGACAGGGGCTTTCGGACGAGCAGTACTTC	CASRWGQGLSDEQYF
many	TRBV20-1	-	TRBJ2-7	TGCAGTGCCCTCCCAGGGGGGTCCTCCTACGAGCAGTACTTC	CSALPGGSSYEQYF
few	TRBV27	TRBD2	TRBJ2-1	TGTGCCAGCACTAGCGGGAGAAGGAATGAGCAGTTCTTC	CASTSGRRNEQFF
many	TRBV11-3	-	TRBJ2-1	TGTGCCAGCAGCTCTAGCGATGGTGAGCAGTTCTTC	CASSSSDGEQFF
many	TRBV2	TRBD2	TRBJ2-7	TGTGCCAGCAGTGTTGGGGTGAGTCTAGCGGGACCCTCCTACGAGCAGTACTTC	CASSVGVSLAGPSYEQYF
many	TRBV2	TRBD2	TRBJ2-7	TGTGCCAGTTTGTGGCGGGAGGGGTACGAGCAGTACTTC	CASLWREGYEQYF
-	TRBV20-1	-	TRBJ2-1	TGCAGTGCCCGTGCCCCGGTAGGGCCTCCGGGTCAGTTCTTC	CSARAPVGPPGQFF
once	TRBV19	-	TRBJ2-5	TGTGCCAGTAGTTCTTCAGTCCAAGAGACCCAGTACTTC	CASSSSVQETQYF
-	TRBV20-1	-	TRBJ1-2	TGCAGTGCGAGGGGGGAAGCGAGTGGCTCCACCTTC	CSARGEASGSTF
many	TRBV20-1	TRBD2	TRBJ2-7	TGCAGTGTGGCTAGCGGGGCCTACGAGCAGTACTTC	CSVASGAYEQYF
many	TRBV5-4	-	TRBJ2-3	TGTGCCAGCAGCTGGGACCACACAGATACGCAGTATTTT	CASSWDHTDTQYF
-	TRBV9	TRBD1	TRBJ1-1	TGTGCCAGCAGCGTAGGGGACAGTCAAATGAACACTGAAGCTTTCTTT	CASSVGDSQMNTEAFF
many	TRBV29-1	-	TRBJ2-3	TGCAGCGTGCAGGGTAATTGGAACACAGATACGCAGTATTTT	CSVQGNWNTDTQYF
-	TRBV12-3/TRBV12-4	TRBD2	TRBJ2-7	TGTGCCAGCAGTCAAGCGGGAGGGCCCCGGGAGCAGTACTTC	CASSQAGGPREQYF
-	TRBV7-8	TRBD1	TRBJ2-5	TGTGCCAGCAGCCCCCACCCGACAGGGTTGGGGACCCAGTACTTC	CASSPHPTGLGTQYF
-	TRBV6-5	TRBD2	TRBJ2-1	TGTGCCAGCAGTACCTCATACTCCGGGGCTAGCGGAGACAATGAGCAGTTCTTC	CASSTSYSGASGDNEQFF
few	TRBV6-5	-	TRBJ2-1	TGTGCCAGCAGTTATCGGCCCGGGGGTGAGCAGTTCTTC	CASSYRPGGEQFF
-	TRBV27	-	TRBJ2-7	TGTGCCAGCAGTTCTCCCGAGGGGTACGAGCAGTACTTC	CASSSPEGYEQYF
-	TRBV5-1	-	TRBJ1-6	TGCGCCAGCAGCTTTCGGGGCGGACATAGGCGGCTTGATTCACCCCTCCACTTT	CASSFRGGHRRLDSPLHF
-	TRBV6-4	-	TRBJ1-1	TGCGCCAGCAGTCTATCCTTGACAACTTCGGAAGCTTTCTTT	CASSLSLTTSEAFF
many	TRBV29-1	TRBD2	TRBJ2-1	TGCAGCGTTATGCCCCGGGAGGGCCAGAATGAGCAGTTCTTC	CSVMPREGQNEQFF
-	TRBV11-3	-	TRBJ2-1	TGTACCAGCAGCTTAGTAGGCTTGGGGCCGTCCGAGCAGTTCTTC	CTSSLVGLGPSEQFF
many	TRBV20-1	-	TRBJ1-4	TGCAGTGCCGGGGGCGGGGCAGGGGAAAAACTGTTTTTT	CSAGGGAGEKLFF
many	TRBV2	-	TRBJ2-5	TGTGCCAGCAGTTGGACGGGGACCCAAGAGACCCAGTACTTC	CASSWTGTQETQYF